This entry concerns a single TCR beta chain. The antigen is not known. The data derive from a study of shared clonotypes between healthy human individuals. Study-level points and caveats: The naive CD4 repertoires of several donors were compared, and approximately 4.5% of clonotypes were shared. Rarefaction analysis demonstrated incomplete sorted-subset sequencing notwithstanding large depth. Clonotype sharing among donors likely depends on sequencing depth.

Only in-frame clones appear in the TCRdb table, and some are missing; sequencing was by immunoSEQ multiplex PCR. The sample contains 650,000 to 750,000 clones, about 78% of which appear only once. The source material was memory CD4+ T cells sorted from blood. Subset defined: CD45RA-negative fraction. This TCR was sampled from a woman aged 25 to 39 in good health.

The CDR3 DNA follows: TGTGCCAGCAGCGTACGGGGGCTTAGCACAGATACGCAGTATTTT. This encodes CASSVRGLSTDTQYF. This chain uses TRBV11-1 with TRBJ2-3; D tentatively fits TRBD1 or TRBD2 (6 bases each). The CDR3 extends over 15 amino acids. Trimming took off 5 bases at V and 0 bases at J, with 12 bases between the two ends. CDR1 is SGHAT and CDR2 is FQDESV in the germline V gene (reference sequence).